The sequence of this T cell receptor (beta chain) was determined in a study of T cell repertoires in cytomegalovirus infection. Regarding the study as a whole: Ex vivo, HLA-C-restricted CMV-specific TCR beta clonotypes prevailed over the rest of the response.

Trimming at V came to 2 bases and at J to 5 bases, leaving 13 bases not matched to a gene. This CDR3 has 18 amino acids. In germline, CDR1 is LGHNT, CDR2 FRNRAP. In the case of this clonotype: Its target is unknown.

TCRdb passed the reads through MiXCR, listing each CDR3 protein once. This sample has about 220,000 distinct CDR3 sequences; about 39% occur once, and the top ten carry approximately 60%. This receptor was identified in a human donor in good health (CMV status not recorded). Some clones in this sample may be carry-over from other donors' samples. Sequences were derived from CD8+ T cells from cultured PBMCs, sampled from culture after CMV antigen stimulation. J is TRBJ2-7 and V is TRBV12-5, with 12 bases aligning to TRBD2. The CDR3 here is CASGLQVRLAGDGNEQYF. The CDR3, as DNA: TGTGCTAGTGGTTTGCAGGTCCGACTAGCGGGGGACGGTAACGAGCAGTACTTC.